The rows below give T cell receptor beta chains drawn from one sample of a study of metastatic and nonmetastatic thyroid tumors. TCRdb called clones again from the PCR reads with MiXCR. The sample yields tens of thousands of clones, approximately 28% seen once. Material: blood. The receptors were sampled from a male donor with papillary thyroid cancer or a benign thyroid nodule (not recorded which). Some clones in this sample may be carry-over from other donors' samples. Each CDR3 is given with its conserved first and last residue. D genes are given only for firm matches. Some rows have no size entry. The others give once, few or many, or a class for an expanded clone.

d_gene	v_gene	abundance	j_gene	CDR3nt	CDR3aa
TRBD2	TRBV20-1	many	TRBJ2-1	TGCAGTGCGGGAGGGCCGAATGAGCAGTTCTTC	CSAGGPNEQFF
TRBD2	TRBV11-2	-	TRBJ2-3	TGTGCCAGCAGCTTAGATGTAGCGGGTTACCTCACAGACACGCAGTATTTT	CASSLDVAGYLTDTQYF
TRBD2	TRBV19	many	TRBJ2-1	TGTGCCAGTAGCTATGGGACTAGCGGGGGTGAGTTCTTC	CASSYGTSGGEFF
-	TRBV6-1	few	TRBJ2-1	TGTGCCAGCAGCCGACTAGTGGGCTCCTACAATGAGCAGTTCTTC	CASSRLVGSYNEQFF
TRBD2	TRBV24-1	-	TRBJ2-3	TGTGCCACCAGTGATGGTACTAGCGGGGGGGCATATACGCAGTATTTT	CATSDGTSGGAYTQYF
TRBD1	TRBV20-1	many	TRBJ2-3	TGCAGTGCTGGGGAGGGGACAGGGGGGACAGATACGCAGTATTTT	CSAGEGTGGTDTQYF
-	TRBV7-9	few	TRBJ1-3	TGTGCCAGCAGCTTGGGAGAGAACACCATATATTTT	CASSLGENTIYF
-	TRBV28	few	TRBJ1-3	TGTGCCAGCTCTTGGGGGAGGGCTGGAAACACCATATATTTT	CASSWGRAGNTIYF
TRBD2	TRBV20-1	-	TRBJ2-1	TGCAGTGCTACCCCCGGGACTAGCTTTTCCTACAATGAGCAGTTCTTC	CSATPGTSFSYNEQFF
TRBD1	TRBV7-9	-	TRBJ1-2	TGTGCCAGCAGCCCGTCCGACAGGGCCTATGGCTACACCTTC	CASSPSDRAYGYTF
-	TRBV20-1	-	TRBJ1-1	TGCAGTGCTAGGGTCCCGAACACTGAAGCTTTCTTT	CSARVPNTEAFF
-	TRBV20-1	-	TRBJ2-4	TGCAGTGGTAGAGAAGATCAGATTGGGGACATTAAGTACTTC	CSGREDQIGDIKYF
TRBD2	TRBV27	-	TRBJ2-7	TGTGCCAGCAGTTTATCTGGGGCTAGCGGGAGCCGGGTCGAGCAGTACTTC	CASSLSGASGSRVEQYF
TRBD1	TRBV6-1	medium-sized	TRBJ1-5	TGTGCCAGCAGTGCCTTCCGGACAGGGAGGGGCGATCAGCCCCAGCATTTT	CASSAFRTGRGDQPQHF
TRBD2	TRBV9	few	TRBJ2-1	TGTGCCAGCAGCGGGGGGCTAGCGGGGACCCTCGGCAATGAGCAGCTCTTC	CASSGGLAGTLGNEQLF
-	TRBV18	-	TRBJ1-4	TGTGCCAGCTCATCACAGGTAACCAATGAAAAACTGTTTTTT	CASSSQVTNEKLFF
-	TRBV9	-	TRBJ1-1	TGTGCCAGCAGCGTAGGAGTCGACATGGGTGAAGCTTTCTTT	CASSVGVDMGEAFF
-	TRBV11-2	few	TRBJ2-3	TGTGCCAGCAGCTTTTCTGTGGGGAGCACAGATACGCAGTATTTT	CASSFSVGSTDTQYF
-	TRBV5-6	-	TRBJ1-6	TGTGCCAGCAGCTTTACCGTAGATTCACCCCTCCCCTTT	CASSFTVDSPLPF
-	TRBV7-2	many	TRBJ1-1	TGTGCCAGCAGCCCATATTATGGGGACACTGAAGCTTTCTTT	CASSPYYGDTEAFF
-	TRBV24-1	-	TRBJ1-5	TGTGCCACCAGTTGGGGGGTCGGCAATCAGCCCCAGCATTTT	CATSWGVGNQPQHF
-	TRBV6-1	-	TRBJ1-1	TGTGCCGGAGCAGTGAGGGAGAACACTGAAGCTTTCTTT	CAGAVRENTEAFF
TRBD1	TRBV29-1	many	TRBJ2-1	TGCAGCGTTGGGACAGGGGGCTACAATGAGCAGTTCTTC	CSVGTGGYNEQFF
-	TRBV5-1	few	TRBJ2-1	TGCGCCAGCAGCTTGGGCCCGGACAGCGCCTACAATGAGCAGTTCTTC	CASSLGPDSAYNEQFF
-	TRBV3-1	-	TRBJ1-6	TGTGCCAGCAGCGCGGAAGGGAGCTCATATAATTCACCCCTCCACTTT	CASSAEGSSYNSPLHF
TRBD2	TRBV20-1	few	TRBJ2-2	TGCAGTGCCCGCCTAGCGGGAGGGGCGAACACCGGGGAGCTGTTTTTT	CSARLAGGANTGELFF
-	TRBV6-6	medium-sized	TRBJ2-7	TGTGCCAGCAGTTATGGTTTGCGGGGCAGAACCTACGAGCAGTACTTC	CASSYGLRGRTYEQYF
-	TRBV5-1	-	TRBJ2-1	TGCGCCAGCAGGCTTGAACTCCCTCCCCTCGGTGAGCAGTTCTTC	CASRLELPPLGEQFF
-	TRBV2	-	TRBJ2-7	TGTGCCAGCAATCACACGGTCTACGAGCAGTACTTC	CASNHTVYEQYF
TRBD2	TRBV7-2	-	TRBJ2-3	TGTGCCAGCAGCTTAGTGCGGGAGCTCTACCCTAGCACAGATACGCAGTATTTT	CASSLVRELYPSTDTQYF
-	TRBV5-1	few	TRBJ2-3	TGCGCCAGCAGCTTGGACGACGCAGATACGCAGTATTTT	CASSLDDADTQYF
TRBD1	TRBV11-2	medium-sized	TRBJ1-2	TGTGCCAGCAGCTTAGACGAGGGGGCAGGTGGCTACACCTTC	CASSLDEGAGGYTF
TRBD2	TRBV5-1	medium-sized	TRBJ2-7	TGCGCCAGCAGCCCAACTAGCGGGAGTTCCTACGAGCAGTACTTC	CASSPTSGSSYEQYF
-	TRBV6-1	-	TRBJ2-7	TGTGCCAGCAGTCCTAATGGGGTCAGGGCCGTCTACGAGCAGTACTTC	CASSPNGVRAVYEQYF
-	TRBV12-3/TRBV12-4	many	TRBJ1-1	TGTGCCAGCAGCCGCCAGACCAACACTGAAGCTTTCTTT	CASSRQTNTEAFF
-	TRBV30	few	TRBJ1-1	TGTGCCTGGAGTGCCTGGGGCGACACTGAAGCTTTCTTT	CAWSAWGDTEAFF
TRBD1	TRBV5-1	-	TRBJ1-3	TGCGCCAGCAGCACCCAACCGCTCCAACAGGGGGGAAACACCATATATTTT	CASSTQPLQQGGNTIYF
-	TRBV7-2	-	TRBJ1-2	TGTGCCAGCAGCTTTCCCGCAGGGGCTAACTATGGCTACACCTTC	CASSFPAGANYGYTF
TRBD1	TRBV7-9	-	TRBJ1-1	TGTGCCAGCAGCTTATCCGACAGGGGGAGCACTGAAGCTTTCTTT	CASSLSDRGSTEAFF
TRBD2	TRBV3-1	many	TRBJ2-5	TGTGCCAGCAGCCCGGGACTACTCACCCGAGAGACCCAGTACTTC	CASSPGLLTRETQYF
-	TRBV11-1	-	TRBJ2-7	TGTGCCAGCAGTTTAGGAGCAGGGGGGCACGAGCAGTACTTT	CASSLGAGGHEQYF
TRBD1	TRBV29-1	many	TRBJ2-2	TGCAGCGCCCAGGACAGGGAAAACGGGGAGCTGTTTTTT	CSAQDRENGELFF
TRBD1	TRBV6-1	medium-sized	TRBJ1-1	TGTGCCGCAGCGGGACAGATGAACACTGAAGCTTTCTTT	CAAAGQMNTEAFF
-	TRBV18	-	TRBJ2-3	TGTGCCAGCTCACCAAGCCCGGCAGATACGCAGTATTTT	CASSPSPADTQYF
-	TRBV12-3/TRBV12-4	medium-sized	TRBJ2-7	TGTGCCAGCAGCACCAGTGACAGACCACTCTACGAGCAGTACTTC	CASSTSDRPLYEQYF
-	TRBV6-1	many	TRBJ1-2	TGTGCCGGCACCACAGACTATGGCTACACCTTC	CAGTTDYGYTF
TRBD2	TRBV3-1	many	TRBJ2-1	TGTGCCAGCAAATCTAGCGGGACACCTGAGCAGTTCTTC	CASKSSGTPEQFF